Following are 32 T cell receptor beta chains from one sample sequenced in a study of T cell responses to AZD1222 COVID-19 vaccine. TCRdb's table, derived via immunoSEQ multiplex PCR, lists solely in-frame clones and lacks some. The data contain 120,000 or so clones, 90% of them seen just once; the ten biggest clones take up approximately 7.6%. Sequenced material: peripheral blood, taken on day 0 of AZD1222 vaccination. These receptors came from an adult in good health.

This chain joins TRBV5-1 and TRBJ2-7; TRBD1 aligns across 9 bases. Per germline, CDR1 SGHRS and CDR2 YFSETQ. V lost 0 bases and J lost 3; bases outside the gene matches: 1. The CDR3 spans 14 residues. The CDR3 protein is CASSLGQGDYEQYF. For the CDR3, the DNA is TGCGCCAGCAGCTTGGGACAGGGGGACTACGAGCAGTACTTC. The variable domain in full, with the rest retrieved from reference TRBV5-1 and TRBJ2-7, is KAGVTQTPRYLIKTRGQQVTLSCSPISGHRSVSWYQQTPGQGLQFLFEYFSETQRNKGNFPGRFSGRQFSNSRSEMNVSTLELGDSALYLCASSLGQGDYEQYFGPGTRLTVT.

The chain couples TRBV7-2 to TRBJ2-3, with TRBD2 identical over 7 bases. The germline V gene encodes CDR1 SGHTA and CDR2 FQGNSA. Germline trimming cut 3 bases from V and 10 bases from J; bases unmatched to any gene: 7. The CDR3 consists of 13 residues. The CDR3 is CASSFRGSPPQYF. In DNA, the CDR3 is TGTGCCAGCAGCTTCCGCGGGAGCCCCCCGCAGTATTTT.

The chain has TRBV6-5 and TRBJ2-1; no clear D gene. V was cut by 2 bases and J by 3 bases, with 14 bases left in between. Per the germline V gene, CDR1 is MNHEY and CDR2 is SVGAGI. CDR3 length: 16 residues. The CDR3 nucleotides are TGTGCCAGCAGTTACGGGCCCGCATCATTCTACAATGAGCAGTTCTTC. Amino acid sequence: CASSYGPASFYNEQFF.

V is TRBV5-4 and J is TRBJ2-7, with TRBD1 as a possible D gene (6 bases). V lost 0 bases and J lost 1, with 14 bases in between. From germline, CDR1 is SGHNT and CDR2 YYREEE (reference sequence). This CDR3 region has 16 residues. CDR3 coding DNA: TGTGCCAGCAGCTTGGACCGGGACACTTGGTCCTACGAGCAGTACTTC. This sequence encodes CASSLDRDTWSYEQYF.

Only one count was recorded for this clone. The chain recombines TRBV7-8 with TRBJ2-7; 8 bases align to TRBD2. Germline CDR1 and CDR2: SGHVS and FQNEAQ. V lost 6 bases and J lost 4; bases outside the gene matches: 5. This CDR3 region has 13 residues. The CDR3, as DNA: TGTGCCAGCAGTATACGGGGGGGGTACGAGCAGTACTTC. This gives the protein CASSIRGGYEQYF.

The genes are TRBV18 and TRBJ2-5; D tentatively fits TRBD1 or TRBD2 (5 bases each). Trimming took off 6 bases at V and 1 base at J, with 12 bases between the two ends. The CDR3 has 14 amino acids. Germline loops: CDR1 KGHSH, CDR2 LQKENI. CDR3 DNA: TGTGCCAGCTCGGGACGACGGACCCAAGAGACCCAGTACTTC. Translating it yields CASSGRRTQETQYF.

A single count supports this clone. The V and J genes are TRBV3-1 (or the pseudogene TRBV3-2) and TRBJ2-3; 12 nucleotides align to TRBD2. This CDR3 region has 15 residues. The J segment lost 8 bases and the V segment lost 5 bases, leaving 8 bases of the junction unmatched. From germline, CDR1 is LGHDT and CDR2 YNNKEL (reference sequence). The CDR3 region is CASSETSGSARTQYF. CDR3 in DNA: TGTGCCAGCAGCGAGACTAGCGGGAGTGCACGTACGCAGTATTTT.

The chain carries TRBV5-1 and TRBJ2-2; perhaps TRBD2 as D (6 bases). This CDR3 comprises 17 residues. Per germline, CDR1 SGHRS and CDR2 YFSETQ. V was clipped by 0 bases and J by 5 bases, with 17 bases between them. CDR3 sequence reads: CASSLALAGMGTGELFF. The CDR3, as DNA: TGCGCCAGCAGCTTGGCTTTGGCGGGGATGGGGACCGGGGAGCTGTTTTTT.

Written as DNA, the CDR3 is TGCAGCGCTGGACAGGCATCCTACGAGCAGTACTTC. Translating it yields CSAGQASYEQYF. This chain uses TRBV29-1 with TRBJ2-7; 7 bases fit TRBD1. Trimming removed 7 bases from V and 1 base from J; junction bases left unmatched: 4. From germline, CDR1 is SQVTM and CDR2 ANQGSEA. This CDR3 region has 12 residues.

The chain uses TRBV28 and TRBJ1-6; unclear D gene. V lost 6 bases, J lost 0 bases, and 9 bases lay in between. CDR1 is MDHEN and CDR2 is SYDVKM in the germline V gene. There are 15 residues in the CDR3. For the CDR3, the DNA is TGTGCCAGCAGGGCGGCGAGCTCCTATAATTCACCCCTCCACTTT. Encoded protein: CASRAASSYNSPLHF.

The chain carries TRBV11-2 and TRBJ1-6, with 9 bases that match TRBD1. Germline V CDR1 and CDR2: SGHAT, FQNNGV. This CDR3 region has 15 residues. The V gene end was trimmed by 2 bases and the J gene end by 8 bases; junction bases not matched to a gene: 4. CDR3 bases: TGTGCCAGCAGCTTAACAGGGGGCAGGTATTCACCCCTCCACTTT. Its translation is CASSLTGGRYSPLHF.

The chain recombines TRBV28 with TRBJ2-7; 7 bases are shared with TRBD1. CDR1 is MDHEN, CDR2 SYDVKM, per germline. Unmatched junction bases numbered 9, after V lost 5 bases and J lost 2 bases. This CDR3 contains 15 residues. Written as DNA, the CDR3 is TGTGCCAGCAGTGAACCGTCAGGGGGTACCTACGAGCAGTACTTC. This translates into CASSEPSGGTYEQYF.

This chain links TRBV27 with TRBJ2-7; possibly TRBD2 for D (6 bases). With 4 bases removed from V and 0 bases from J, the gap between germline ends came to 13 bases. The germline CDR1 and CDR2 sequences are MNHEY and SMNVEV (reference sequence). This CDR3 has 15 amino acids. CDR3 nucleotides: TGTGCCAGCAGTTCCCGGACTACCGGCTCCTACGAGCAGTACTTC. This codes for CASSSRTTGSYEQYF.

This rearrangement joins TRBV12-3 or TRBV12-4 to TRBJ1-6; D ambiguous. Trimming shortened V by 2 bases and J by 8 bases, and 7 bases separated the two germline ends. This CDR3 is 13 amino acids long. The CDR3 protein is CASSLLEYSPLHF. The CDR3 nucleotides read TGTGCCAGCAGTTTATTGGAGTATTCACCCCTCCACTTT.

The chain joins TRBV30 to TRBJ1-2, with TRBD1 as a possible D gene (5 bases). The germline gives CDR1 GTSNPN, CDR2 SVGIG (reference sequence). Trimming took off 1 base at V and 2 bases at J, with 8 bases between the two ends. The CDR3 runs 13 residues. CDR3 sequence (DNA): TGTGCCTGGAGTGAAGGGACCAACTATGGCTACACCTTC. It translates to CAWSEGTNYGYTF.

The chain uses TRBV15 and TRBJ1-2; TRBD1 might be the D (5 bases). Germline assignment: CDR1 LNHNV and CDR2 YYDKDF (reference sequence). CDR3 length equals 13 residues. V lost 0 bases, J lost 11 bases, and 13 bases lay in between. The CDR3 is CATSRDSDSKYTF. DNA for the CDR3: TGTGCCACCAGCAGAGATTCCGACAGCAAGTACACCTTC. Full variable domain (missing parts from reference TRBV15 and TRBJ1-2): DAMVIQNPRYQVTQFGKPVTLSCSQTLNHNVMYWYQQKSSQAPKLLFHYYDKDFNNEADTPDNFQSRRPNTSFCFLDIRSPGLGDTAMYLCATSRDSDSKYTFGSGTRLTVV.

The chain is built from TRBV6-5 and TRBJ1-1; D is possibly TRBD1 (5 bases). V was cut by 6 bases and J by 5 bases, with 13 bases left in between. Germline V gene sequence: CDR1 MNHEY, CDR2 SVGAGI. The CDR3 covers 13 residues. The CDR3 protein is CASRRGVRTEAFF. The DNA for the CDR3 is TGTGCCAGCAGGAGAGGGGTTCGAACTGAAGCTTTCTTT.

This clone was counted a single time. The V and J genes are TRBV12-3 or TRBV12-4 and TRBJ1-5, with D uncertain. This CDR3 has 13 residues. With 8 bases removed from V and 6 bases from J, the gap between germline ends came to 14 bases. The CDR3, as DNA: TGTGCCAGCCGTATAGAGCAAACTCAGCCCCAGCATTTT. This translates into CASRIEQTQPQHF.

The V and J genes are TRBV4-1 and TRBJ2-5; TRBD1 might be the D (5 bases). The CDR3 covers 14 residues. V dropped 4 bases and J dropped 1 base, with 10 bases sitting between them. Germline V lookup: CDR1 MGHRA, CDR2 YSYEKL. CDR3 residues: CASSRAGFQETQYF. CDR3 nucleotide sequence: TGCGCCAGCAGCCGGGCAGGGTTCCAAGAGACCCAGTACTTC.

The chain recombines TRBV7-8 with TRBJ1-4; D remains unclear. There are 15 residues in the CDR3. V lost 5 bases, J lost 0 bases, and 10 bases lay in between. The germline gives CDR1 SGHVS, CDR2 FQNEAQ. The DNA of the CDR3 is TGTGCCAGCAGCACATCCGGGACAACTAATGAAAAACTGTTTTTT. This translates into CASSTSGTTNEKLFF.

V is TRBV28 and J is TRBJ1-4; D is undetermined. Germline loops: CDR1 MDHEN, CDR2 SYDVKM. This CDR3 region has 13 residues. V dropped 8 bases and J dropped 4 bases, with 11 bases sitting between them. The CDR3: CASVDGNNEKLFF. The CDR3 coding sequence is TGTGCCAGCGTGGACGGAAATAATGAAAAACTGTTTTTT.

The CDR3 loop reads CASSLGFSSSGNTIYF. As DNA, the CDR3 is TGTGCCAGCAGCTTAGGTTTCAGCAGCTCTGGAAACACCATATATTTT. The chain has TRBV11-2 and TRBJ1-3, with D uncertain. CDR1 and CDR2 from the germline V gene are SGHAT and FQNNGV. With 1 base removed from V and 0 bases from J, the gap between germline ends came to 10 bases. The CDR3 contains 16 residues.

This clone was seen only a few times. The J gene is TRBJ2-6, the V gene TRBV24-1; tentatively, D is TRBD1 (6 bases). The CDR3 has 16 amino acids. Germline V gene lookup returns CDR1 KGHDR and CDR2 SFDVKD. Trimming took off 2 bases at V and 4 bases at J, with 11 bases between the two ends. The CDR3: CATSDSSGVGANVLTF. The CDR3 nucleotides are TGTGCCACCAGTGATTCATCAGGGGTCGGGGCCAACGTCCTGACTTTC.

CDR3 residues: CASSYSSEGANTEAFF. In DNA, the CDR3 is TGTGCCAGCAGTTACTCGAGTGAGGGGGCCAACACTGAAGCTTTCTTT. This sequence joins TRBV6-5 and TRBJ1-1, with TRBD1 matching 7 bases. The V and J ends lost 0 bases and 2 bases, in that order; junction bases with no gene match: 6. There are 16 residues in the CDR3. The V gene's germline CDR1 is MNHEY and CDR2 SVGAGI.

V and J are TRBV5-5 and TRBJ2-7; TRBD1 agrees at 8 bases. Germline assignment: CDR1 SGHKS and CDR2 YYEKEE (reference sequence). The V segment lost 2 bases and the J segment 6 bases; nucleotides outside the gene matches: 7. This CDR3 is 14 amino acids long. In DNA, the CDR3 is TGTGCCAGCAGCTTTACAGGGGGGTCCCTCGAGCAGTACTTC. Translating it yields CASSFTGGSLEQYF.

The V gene is TRBV10-2, the J gene TRBJ2-1, with TRBD2 matching over 11 bases. Germline CDR1 reads WSHSY; CDR2 reads SAAADI. CDR3 length: 16 residues. The V gene end was trimmed by 4 bases and the J gene end by 5 bases; junction bases not matched to a gene: 7. The CDR3 sequence: CASSAIGTSGNNEQFF. The CDR3 DNA reads as TGCGCCAGCAGTGCGATCGGGACTAGCGGAAACAATGAGCAGTTCTTC.

The J gene is TRBJ2-1, the V gene TRBV10-3; the D gene is possibly TRBD2 (6 bases). V was shortened by 2 bases and J by 0 bases, with 8 bases between the two germline ends. CDR1 is ENHRY, CDR2 SYGVKD, per germline. This CDR3 has 15 amino acids. DNA of the CDR3: TGTGCCATCAGTGAGCGGGAGAGCTCCTACAATGAGCAGTTCTTC. Protein product: CAISERESSYNEQFF.

The V gene is TRBV19, the J gene TRBJ1-5; D is perhaps TRBD1 (5 bases). Germline CDR1 is LNHDA and CDR2 is SQIVND (reference sequence). V lost 3 bases and J 3 bases, leaving 6 bases between the germline ends. This CDR3 is 13 amino acids long. CDR3 sequence reads: CASSMTVNQPQHF. For the CDR3, the DNA is TGTGCCAGTAGTATGACAGTCAATCAGCCCCAGCATTTT.

The rearrangement links TRBV20-1 to TRBJ1-5, with TRBD1 as a possible D gene (6 bases). The germline gives CDR1 DFQATT, CDR2 SNEGSKA (reference sequence). CDR3 length: 15 amino acids. V was pared by 3 bases and J by 0 bases, with 12 bases between. The CDR3 sequence: CSASRTADSNQPQHF. The DNA for the CDR3 is TGCAGTGCTAGTCGGACAGCAGATAGCAATCAGCCCCAGCATTTT.

V and J are TRBV3-1 (or the pseudogene TRBV3-2) and TRBJ1-1, with D maybe TRBD1 (6 bases). Trimming took off 4 bases at V and 11 bases at J, with 14 bases between the two ends. Germline V gene data show CDR1 as LGHDT and CDR2 as YNNKEL (reference sequence). The CDR3 length is 12 residues. CDR3 nucleotides: TGTGCCAGCAGCCCAGGGGAAACCCAGGCTTTCTTT. Its protein is CASSPGETQAFF.

J is TRBJ2-7 and V is TRBV19; D is undetermined. The CDR3 is 15 residues long. Germline CDR1 is LNHDA and CDR2 is SQIVND (reference sequence). V was shortened by 1 base and J by 3 bases, with 13 bases between the two germline ends. CDR3 amino acids: CASSIAADGYYEQYF. CDR3 coding DNA: TGTGCCAGTAGTATAGCAGCCGACGGGTACTACGAGCAGTACTTC.

This chain connects TRBV28 to TRBJ1-5; the match to TRBD1 covers 7 bases. The germline CDR1 and CDR2 sequences are MDHEN and SYDVKM. The CDR3 totals 14 residues. The junction had 9 bases not matched to a gene; V was cut back by 6 bases and J by 7 bases. The DNA for the CDR3 is TGTGCCAGCAGGGTAACAGGGGAGGTACAGCCCCAGCATTTT. Translating gives CASRVTGEVQPQHF.